This record covers a single T cell receptor beta chain. The antigen is undetermined. Trimming cost V 0 bases and J 2 bases; bases outside gene matches: 5. The CDR3 is 16 residues long. Germline V gives CDR1 DFQATT, CDR2 SNEGSKA (reference sequence). This sample was taken from a study of response to subunit inactivated influenza vaccine. Study-wide points: It was suggested by the authors that few new T cells are recruited by each seasonal influenza vaccination.

A single record per CDR3 protein comes from TCRdb applying MiXCR to the RT-PCR reads. Among about 780,000 distinct CDR3 sequences listed, approximately 18% were seen once. The TCR originated in a man aged 50 or older who received an inactivated influenza vaccine. This chain links TRBV20-1 with TRBJ2-1; 9 bases align to TRBD2. Sequenced here: PBMCs from blood, sampled roughly 5 days after vaccination. The CDR3 nucleotides are TGCAGTGCTAGAGATCTTAGCGGGAGCCCCTACAATGAGCAGTTCTTC. Its protein product is CSARDLSGSPYNEQFF.